A selection of T cell receptor beta chains follows, all from one sample in a study of blood T cell repertoires in COVID-19. TCRdb keeps only in-frame clones here, not all; method: immunoSEQ multiplex PCR. This table holds 150,000 to 200,000 clones, roughly 80% found once. Sequencing was carried out using peripheral blood. Receptors originate from a middle-aged woman with COVID-19, enrolled during active disease. Both conserved end residues are part of each CDR3.

V gene,J gene,CDR3 length,CDR3 protein
TRBV3-1/TRBV3-2,TRBJ2-3,16,CASSQRWEGGSDTQYF
TRBV30,TRBJ1-2,12,CARRGSDYGYTF
TRBV30,TRBJ2-3,15,CAWGTGAGGTDTQYF
TRBV30,TRBJ2-3,13,CAWSPDYVGTQYF
TRBV3-1/TRBV3-2,TRBJ1-4,15,CASSQDPGDGEKLFF
TRBV27,TRBJ2-2,19,CASRQPPTSGVLNTGELFF
TRBV18,TRBJ1-2,16,CASSPMGAGTNYGYTF
TRBV5-4,TRBJ2-7,11,CASSFLHEQYF
TRBV4-3,TRBJ1-1,15,CASSQDLGRDTEAFF
TRBV3-1/TRBV3-2,TRBJ1-1,15,CATSHSGGGDTEAFF
TRBV19,TRBJ2-6,16,CASTFPSGTGANVLTF
TRBV30,TRBJ1-6,14,CAWGPGQYNSPLHF
TRBV27,TRBJ1-5,17,CSLRPPTPDRPNQPQHF
TRBV6-4,TRBJ2-5,15,CASRDHRTGMETQYF
TRBV4-2,TRBJ2-7,16,CASSQSGAGDVYEQYF
TRBV5-5,TRBJ1-2,16,CASSPSTGMNLYGYTF
TRBV4-1,TRBJ2-2,16,CASSQEPDITTGELFF
TRBV19,TRBJ2-5,16,CASSIVQTPGGETQYF
TRBV5-4,TRBJ1-1,15,CASSPIGQGNTEAFF
TRBV19,TRBJ2-5,14,CASSNRGSEETQYF
TRBV27,TRBJ2-5,15,CASSEDLQGQETQYF
TRBV18,TRBJ1-3,16,CASSPQGANRGNTIYF
TRBV19,TRBJ2-2,17,CASSPGTGGTNTGELFF
TRBV20-1,TRBJ2-1,16,CSASAPGQGTYNEQFF
TRBV18,TRBJ2-1,16,CASSPLPSGVENEQFF
TRBV20-1,TRBJ1-2,10,CSALLSGYTF
TRBV5-1,TRBJ2-7,16,CASSLDGGQTLDEQYF
TRBV3-1/TRBV3-2,TRBJ1-2,15,CASSQDPQGFYGYTF
TRBV30,TRBJ1-6,17,CAWSVPARLSYNSPLHF
TRBV19,TRBJ1-1,15,CASSIAGRPGTEAFF
TRBV27,TRBJ1-2,16,CASSLYNSGSNYGYTF
TRBV7-3,TRBJ2-1,14,CASSPSGGAYEQFF
TRBV27,TRBJ2-1,15,CASSLGAGARLGQFF
TRBV5-1,TRBJ1-2,12,CATRAGEEGYTF
TRBV4-2,TRBJ2-1,15,CASSHTRGSYNEQFF
TRBV5-1,TRBJ1-1,13,CASSREERRGAFF
TRBV10-3,TRBJ2-1,14,CASNTGSSYNEQFF
TRBV27,TRBJ1-1,13,CASSLTPNTEAFF
TRBV29-1,TRBJ1-1,13,CSSREQADTEAFF
TRBV27,TRBJ1-1,13,CASSLRADTEAFF
TRBV15,TRBJ2-3,14,CATSRGLRTDTQYF
TRBV5-4,TRBJ2-7,13,CASSLDRYYEQYF
TRBV3-1/TRBV3-2,TRBJ2-3,15,CASSSLGASTDTQYF
TRBV5-4,TRBJ2-7,16,CASSLGAGLSSYEQYF
TRBV3-1/TRBV3-2,TRBJ2-5,12,CASSQDEETQYF
TRBV27,TRBJ1-1,16,CASSLFGGLSNTEAFF
TRBV18,TRBJ2-1,17,CASSPPGLAGGRDEQFF
TRBV18,TRBJ2-7,14,CASSPITSGYEQYF
TRBV10-3,TRBJ2-7,14,CATARQGHDYEQYF
TRBV4-2,TRBJ1-6,15,CASSQGGSVNSPLHF
TRBV5-1,TRBJ1-4,17,CASSLGVGQGNVGELFF
TRBV11-2,TRBJ1-1,12,CASSSGSRGAFF
TRBV6-4,TRBJ1-1,14,CASSQQGSVTEAFF
TRBV19,TRBJ2-5,15,CASSTIDSLGETQYF
TRBV11-2,TRBJ1-1,15,CASSLDSRGLVQAFF
TRBV10-2,TRBJ1-5,13,CASSYREGQPQHF
TRBV6-6,TRBJ2-7,15,CASSPQGPPSTEQYF
TRBV5-6,TRBJ1-5,15,CASSRLLASNQPQHF